This T cell receptor beta chain was sequenced in a study of blood T cell repertoires in COVID-19. The table came from immunoSEQ multiplex PCR; TCRdb's copy has only in-frame clones and leaves some out. Among under 400,000 clones listed, nearly 90% were seen once. The CDR3 runs to 14 residues. Germline V gene sequence: CDR1 LNHDA, CDR2 SQIVND (reference sequence). V dropped 5 bases and J dropped 0 bases, with 10 bases sitting between them. This sequence joins TRBV19 and TRBJ1-2, with D unclear. Sequencing input: peripheral blood. This clonotype originated in a man between 18 and 35 years old with active or convalescent COVID-19. CDR3 amino acids: CASSVSTANYGYTF. CDR3 bases: TGTGCCAGTAGTGTCAGTACAGCTAACTATGGCTACACCTTC.